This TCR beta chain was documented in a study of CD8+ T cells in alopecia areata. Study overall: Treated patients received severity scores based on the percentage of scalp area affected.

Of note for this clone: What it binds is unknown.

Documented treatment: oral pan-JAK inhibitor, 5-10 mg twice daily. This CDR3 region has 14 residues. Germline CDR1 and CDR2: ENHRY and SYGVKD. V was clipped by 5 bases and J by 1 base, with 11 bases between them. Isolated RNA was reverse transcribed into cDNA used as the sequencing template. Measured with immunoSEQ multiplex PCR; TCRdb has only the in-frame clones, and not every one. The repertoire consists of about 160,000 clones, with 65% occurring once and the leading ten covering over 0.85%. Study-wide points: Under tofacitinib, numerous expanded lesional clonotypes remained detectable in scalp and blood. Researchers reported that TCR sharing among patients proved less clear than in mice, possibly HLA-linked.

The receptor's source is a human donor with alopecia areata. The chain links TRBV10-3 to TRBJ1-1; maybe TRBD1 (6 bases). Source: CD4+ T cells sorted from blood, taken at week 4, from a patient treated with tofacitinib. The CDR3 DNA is TGTGCCATCAGTACTGACAGGAGGAACACTGAAGCTTTCTTT. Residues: CAISTDRRNTEAFF.